This T cell receptor (beta chain) derives from a study of shared clonotypes between healthy human individuals. Assay used: immunoSEQ multiplex PCR; TCRdb lists only in-frame clones, some missing. The sample lists around 2,000,000 clones; 85% to 95% were seen once. CD8 cells classed as naive were CD45RO-negative and positively selected for CCR7, excluding terminally differentiated effector memory CD45RA+ cells. Worth noting for this clone: The antigen is undetermined.

Trimming pared 11 bases from V and 7 bases from J, leaving 12 bases between. The CDR3 contains 11 residues. CDR1 and CDR2 (germline): LNHDA, SQIVND (reference sequence). Findings and caveats of the study: About 5% of naive CD4 clonotypes were shared across four donors.

V is TRBV19 and J is TRBJ1-5; D unclear. The sequence derives from a man aged 18 to 30 in good health. Some clones in this sample may be carry-over from other donors' samples. The sample taken for sequencing was naive CD8+ T cells from PBMCs. CDR3 nucleotide sequence: TGTGCCGCCGGGCGGGGACAGCCCCAGCATTTT. It encodes CAAGRGQPQHF.